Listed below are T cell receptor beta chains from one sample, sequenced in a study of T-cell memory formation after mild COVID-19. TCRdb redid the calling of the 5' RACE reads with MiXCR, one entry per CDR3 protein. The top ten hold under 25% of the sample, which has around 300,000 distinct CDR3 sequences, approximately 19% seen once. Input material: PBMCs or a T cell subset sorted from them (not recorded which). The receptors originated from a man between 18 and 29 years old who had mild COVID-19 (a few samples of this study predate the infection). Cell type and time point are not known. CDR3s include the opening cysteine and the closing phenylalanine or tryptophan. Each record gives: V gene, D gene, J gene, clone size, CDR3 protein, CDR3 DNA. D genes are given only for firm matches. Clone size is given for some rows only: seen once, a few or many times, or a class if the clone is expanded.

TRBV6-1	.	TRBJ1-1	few	CASSELGGNTEAFF	TGTGCCAGCAGTGAATTGGGGGGGAACACTGAAGCTTTCTTT
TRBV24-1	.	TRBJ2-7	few	CATSDPTGEQYF	TGTGCCACCAGTGACCCCACAGGAGAGCAGTACTTC
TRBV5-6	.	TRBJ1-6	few	CASSLDVGTGHSPLHF	TGTGCCAGCAGCTTGGATGTTGGGACGGGCCATTCACCCCTCCACTTT
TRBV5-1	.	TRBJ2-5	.	CASSSGTQRETQYF	TGCGCCAGCAGCTCCGGGACACAGAGGGAGACCCAGTACTTC
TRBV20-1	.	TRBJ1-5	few	CSARGRGYQPQHF	TGCAGTGCTAGGGGTAGGGGGTATCAGCCCCAGCATTTT
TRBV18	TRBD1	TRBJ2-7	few	CASSPGQGTYYEQYF	TGTGCCAGCTCACCCGGACAGGGGACTTACTACGAGCAGTACTTC
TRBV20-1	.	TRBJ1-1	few	CSATTPGKWAEAFF	TGCAGTGCTACGACACCAGGGAAGTGGGCTGAAGCTTTCTTT
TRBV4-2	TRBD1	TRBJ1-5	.	CASSRGTGEDQPQHF	TGTGCCAGCAGCCGAGGGACAGGGGAGGATCAGCCCCAGCATTTT
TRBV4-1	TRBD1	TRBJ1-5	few	CASSQGTGVVQPQHF	TGCGCCAGCAGCCAGGGGACAGGTGTAGTCCAGCCCCAGCATTTT
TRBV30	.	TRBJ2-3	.	CAWTLGLHSTDTQYF	TGTGCCTGGACCCTCGGACTACACAGCACAGATACGCAGTATTTT
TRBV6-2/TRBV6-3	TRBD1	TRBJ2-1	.	CASSSDRVSYNEQFF	TGTGCCAGCAGCTCCGACAGGGTCTCCTACAATGAGCAGTTCTTC